The T cell receptor beta chain described here comes from a study of cytomegalovirus exposure and HLA in healthy donors. This clone was found a few times. Both 60 Vbeta primers and 13 Jbeta primers went into the PCR. Sequenced by immunoSEQ multiplex PCR; TCRdb stores in-frame clones only, minus some. The table lists 99,000 or so clones, 76% of them singletons, with approximately 8.2% in the top ten. Germline-derived CDR1 and CDR2 are MNHNS and SASEGT. CDR3 length: 13 amino acids. The junction had 2 bases not matched to a gene; V was cut back by 6 bases and J by 3 bases. Sample: PBMCs. The genes are TRBV6-1 and TRBJ2-5; 9 bases fit TRBD2. The TCR sequence derives from a man aged 35-49 years in good health and CMV-seropositive. CDR3 protein: CASRSSGEETQYF. In DNA, the CDR3 is TGTGCCAGCAGGTCTAGCGGGGAAGAGACCCAGTACTTC.